This TCR beta chain was sequenced in a study of cytomegalovirus exposure and HLA in healthy donors. This clone came up many times. What it binds is not known. PCR employed 60 Vbeta and 13 Jbeta primers. The table came from immunoSEQ multiplex PCR; TCRdb's copy has only in-frame clones and leaves some out. The sample comprises about 140,000 clones, more than 75% of which are singletons, and about 2.9% rests with the top ten. The trim removed 3 bases at V and 4 bases at J, leaving 7 bases unmatched. CDR1 is MNHNS, CDR2 SASEGT, per germline. CDR3 length equals 16 residues. Study findings and constraints: The study labeled under 200 TCR beta chains cytomegalovirus-associated.

The receptor comes from a female donor in good health and CMV-seronegative. V usage is TRBV6-1 and J usage is TRBJ2-2; TRBD2 matches at 8 bases. Sequenced: PBMCs. The CDR3 here is CASSEPEGLGTGELFF. Written as DNA, the CDR3 is TGTGCCAGCAGTGAGCCGGAGGGACTAGGCACCGGGGAGCTGTTTTTT.